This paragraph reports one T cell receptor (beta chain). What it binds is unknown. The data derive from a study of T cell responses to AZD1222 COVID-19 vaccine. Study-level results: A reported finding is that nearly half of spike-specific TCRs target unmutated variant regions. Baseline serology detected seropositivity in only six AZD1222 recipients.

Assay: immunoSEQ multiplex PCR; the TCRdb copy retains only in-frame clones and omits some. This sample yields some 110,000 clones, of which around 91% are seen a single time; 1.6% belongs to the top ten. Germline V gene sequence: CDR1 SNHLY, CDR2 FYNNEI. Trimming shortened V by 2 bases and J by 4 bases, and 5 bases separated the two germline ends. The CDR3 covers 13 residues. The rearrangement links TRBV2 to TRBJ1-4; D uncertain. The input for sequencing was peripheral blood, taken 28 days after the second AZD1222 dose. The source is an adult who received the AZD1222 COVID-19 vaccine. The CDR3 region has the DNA TGTGCCAGCAGTGAATGGGTTAATGAAAAACTGTTTTTT. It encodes CASSEWVNEKLFF.